This TCR beta chain emerged from a study of identical twins. Whole-study findings and limits: These conclusions were based on statistical analysis (cross-sectional, not following the same donors). Sharing of beta out-of-frame sequences by twins showed a weaker excess. Models predicted too little out-of-frame TCR alpha sharing in monozygotic twins.

CDR1 and CDR2 (germline): SGDLS, YYNGEE. CDR3 length equals 16 residues. Trimming at V came to 4 bases and at J to 7 bases, leaving 11 bases not matched to a gene. Donors were all healthy Caucasians. TCRdb reprocessed the 5' RACE reads via MiXCR and lists one record per CDR3 protein. The sample has approximately 300,000 distinct CDR3 sequences, roughly 8.6% seen once. On this clonotype itself: As yet, its antigen is unknown.

Another study also made use of these data, one on yellow fever vaccine responses in identical twins.

Sequenced sample: CD8+ T cells sorted from blood. The chain employs TRBV9 and TRBJ2-1, with 10 positions matching TRBD2. This TCR derives from a woman under 30 in good health. The CDR3 DNA reads TGTGCCAGCAGCACCCAAGCGGGGGGGCTAAAGAATGAGCAGTTCTTC. This codes for CASSTQAGGLKNEQFF.